Below, one T cell receptor (beta chain) is given with its context. The data are from a study of blood T cell repertoires in COVID-19. As for the study in general: Spain, Italy and the United States supplied samples that represented acute and convalescent COVID-19. T cells, B-cell-depleted T cells, or PBMCs provided the cDNA or gDNA that served as material.

Clones were read by immunoSEQ multiplex PCR, and TCRdb kept only the in-frame ones, dropping some. The repertoire includes approximately 180,000 clones, roughly four fifths of them detected once, and 9.5% to 15% sits in the top ten. Germline CDR1 reads MGHRA; CDR2 reads YSYEKL. The CDR3 has 15 amino acids. Trimming took off 2 bases at V and 0 bases at J, with 9 bases between the two ends. The source material was peripheral blood. The receptor's source is a woman aged 80 or older with COVID-19, enrolled during active disease. The J gene is TRBJ2-3, the V gene TRBV4-1; D may be TRBD1 (6 bases). The CDR3 DNA reads as TGCGCCAGCAGCCAACAGGGGTTTAGCACAGATACGCAGTATTTT. Amino acid sequence: CASSQQGFSTDTQYF.